This record looks at one T cell receptor (beta chain) sequence and its context. What it binds is not known. CDR3 length: 16 amino acids. In germline, CDR1 is SGHTA, CDR2 FQGNSA. V lost 4 bases, J lost 3 bases, and 15 bases lay in between. The entry originates in a study of cytomegalovirus exposure and HLA in healthy donors. Study-wide background: A prior study identified 110 million or so unique TCR beta sequences from about 179 million T cells.

PCR was performed using 60 Vbeta and 13 Jbeta primers. Generated by immunoSEQ multiplex PCR, the TCRdb table keeps only in-frame clones and is missing some. The sample holds around 40,000 clones. Points from the study as a whole: TCR beta V segments were, for the most part, productive about 87% or about 30% of the time in an earlier analysis. Fewer N-insertions (relative to the approximately 700-donor mean) were reportedly seen in an Asian-associated ancestry cluster in a later analysis.

The receptor comes from a man aged 25-40 years in good health and CMV-seronegative. Source material: PBMCs. This chain uses TRBV7-2 with TRBJ2-2, with D perhaps matching TRBD1 (7 bases). The CDR3 DNA reads as TGTGCCAGCAGCTCGCGGGACAGAGGAGACACCGGGGAGCTGTTTTTT. Amino acid sequence: CASSSRDRGDTGELFF.